The rows below give T cell receptor beta chains drawn from one sample of a study of blood T cell repertoires in COVID-19. Assay: immunoSEQ multiplex PCR; the TCRdb copy retains only in-frame clones and omits some. The sample includes 380,000 or so clones, more than 75% of them seen just once. The sample taken for sequencing was PBMCs or T cells enriched from blood (not recorded which). Receptor source: a woman aged 25 to 39 with acute COVID-19. Both conserved end residues are part of each CDR3. The D gene is left open where the match is weak. Size is stated for part of the rows, as once, few or many counts, or as a class when the clone is expanded.

TRBJ2-1	.	.	TRBV6-1	TGTGCCAGCAGTGAAAACGTGCAGTTAAGTTGGCAGTTCTTC	CASSENVQLSWQFF
TRBJ2-1	.	TRBD2	TRBV7-3	TGTGCCAGCAGCTTAGTAGCGGGGGAGAATGAGCAGTTCTTC	CASSLVAGENEQFF
TRBJ2-2	few	TRBD2	TRBV6-5	TGTGCCAGCAGTTACTCGGGGGGGACCGGGGAGCTGTTTTTT	CASSYSGGTGELFF
TRBJ1-1	few	.	TRBV11-2	TGTGCCAGCAGGAGGGACTTAGAGACTGAAGCTTTCTTT	CASRRDLETEAFF
TRBJ2-3	.	TRBD1	TRBV11-2	TGTGCCAGCAGCTTAGGACAGGGAAGCACAGATACGCAGTATTTT	CASSLGQGSTDTQYF
TRBJ2-5	.	.	TRBV2	TGTGCCAGCACCGAACAGGGAAAGGCGGAGACCCAGTACTTC	CASTEQGKAETQYF
TRBJ2-7	.	TRBD2	TRBV12-5	TGTGCTAGTGGTCAACCCCGGACTAGCGGGGCCGGACCCCAGTACTTC	CASGQPRTSGAGPQYF
TRBJ2-3	.	.	TRBV9	TGTGCCAGTTCTTACAGGTTATCGAGAGATACGCAGTATTTT	CASSYRLSRDTQYF
TRBJ2-3	.	.	TRBV11-3	TGTGCCAGCAGCTTACAGGGGACAGATACGCAGTATTTT	CASSLQGTDTQYF
TRBJ2-7	once	TRBD1	TRBV7-9	TGTGCCAGCAGCTTCAAAGGACAGGGGGTGACCTACGAGCAGTACTTC	CASSFKGQGVTYEQYF
TRBJ1-1	.	TRBD1	TRBV5-1	TGCGCCAGCAGCTTGGGCCCTCCGACAGGGATGAACACTGAAGCTTTCTTT	CASSLGPPTGMNTEAFF
TRBJ1-2	.	TRBD1	TRBV15	TGTGCCACCAGCAAACCGGACAGGGGAATCTATGGCTACACCTTC	CATSKPDRGIYGYTF
TRBJ2-3	.	TRBD1	TRBV15	TGTGCCACCAGCAGTGAGAGACAGGGCAGCACAGATACGCAGTATTTT	CATSSERQGSTDTQYF
TRBJ1-1	.	TRBD1	TRBV5-6	TGTGCCAGCAGACTTACAGGGGGGCTCACTGAAGCTTTCTTT	CASRLTGGLTEAFF
TRBJ1-2	.	.	TRBV7-8	TGTGCCAGCAGCTTAGGCGCCAACGGCTACACCTTC	CASSLGANGYTF